The 27 T cell receptor beta chains in this list originate from one sample, sequenced in a study of Ad26.COV2.S vaccination and SARS-CoV-2 variants. Treatment indicated: approximately 18 received Ad26.COV2.S at low or high dose, single or two shots; about five received placebo; per-sample allocation not given. The study sampled participants on day 63 after the first vaccine or placebo injection. Produced via immunoSEQ multiplex PCR; TCRdb's table is partial and in-frame only. The repertoire holds about 350,000 clones, with roughly nine tenths as singletons. Specimen: peripheral blood, collected in a trial of Ad26.COV2.S vaccine versus placebo. The receptors derive from a person between 18 and 65 years old who received the Ad26.COV2.S COVID-19 vaccine or a placebo.

The chain carries TRBV9 and TRBJ1-4; 7 positions match TRBD1. Germline V gene data show CDR1 as SGDLS and CDR2 as YYNGEE. V lost 3 bases and J lost 6; bases outside the gene matches: 8. The CDR3 covers 15 residues. The CDR3 region has the DNA TGTGCCAGCAGCGGGTTACAGGGGAGGTATGAAAAACTGTTTTTT. This translates into CASSGLQGRYEKLFF.

This chain connects TRBV9 to TRBJ1-5; weak D call: TRBD1 (5 bases). V dropped 3 bases and J dropped 5 bases, with 6 bases sitting between them. The CDR3 is 12 residues long. Germline V gene sequence: CDR1 SGDLS, CDR2 YYNGEE. DNA of the CDR3: TGTGCCAGCAGCGGGGGCGATCAGCCCCAGCATTTT. Translated: CASSGGDQPQHF.

This chain joins TRBV12-5 and TRBJ1-5; tentative D call: TRBD1 (5 bases). CDR1 LGHNT and CDR2 FRNRAP come from the germline V gene. The CDR3 extends over 13 amino acids. V dropped 3 bases and J dropped 5 bases, with 8 bases sitting between them. Here the CDR3 reads CASGFGGDQPQHF. The CDR3, as DNA: TGTGCTAGTGGTTTCGGGGGGGATCAGCCCCAGCATTTT.

V usage is TRBV15 and J usage is TRBJ2-5, with 7 bases matching TRBD2. CDR3 size: 16 residues. V was pared by 2 bases and J by 2 bases, with 8 bases of the junction left unmatched. Germline CDR1 is LNHNV and CDR2 is YYDKDF (reference sequence). CDR3 sequence reads: CATSRLLERDQETQYF. CDR3 bases: TGTGCCACCAGCAGACTGTTAGAGCGGGATCAAGAGACCCAGTACTTC. The full variable domain, completed using reference TRBV15 and TRBJ2-5, is DAMVIQNPRYQVTQFGKPVTLSCSQTLNHNVMYWYQQKSSQAPKLLFHYYDKDFNNEADTPDNFQSRRPNTSFCFLDIRSPGLGDTAMYLCATSRLLERDQETQYFGPGTRLLVL.

The chain links TRBV6-2 or TRBV6-3 to TRBJ1-1; the D is unclear. Trimming stripped 4 bases from V and 1 base from J, with 10 bases between. Germline V gene data show CDR1 as MNHEY and CDR2 as SVGEGT. The CDR3 loop spans 14 amino acids. CDR3 residues: CASSSSFRNTEAFF. Here the CDR3 DNA reads TGTGCCAGCAGTTCCTCTTTTAGGAACACTGAAGCTTTCTTT.

This chain joins TRBV25-1 and TRBJ2-2, with no clear D. This CDR3 is 14 amino acids long. Germline V lookup: CDR1 MGHDK, CDR2 SYGVNS. Trimming removed 5 bases at V and 5 bases at J, with 12 bases between. CDR3 sequence reads: CASSPPAVTGELFF. The CDR3 DNA reads as TGTGCCAGCAGTCCCCCCGCAGTTACCGGGGAGCTGTTTTTT.

V and J are TRBV7-8 and TRBJ1-5, with D perhaps TRBD1 (5 bases). Trimming cost V 1 base and J 7 bases, with 14 bases left between them. Germline V gene data show CDR1 as SGHVS and CDR2 as FQNEAQ. CDR3 length: 15 amino acids. The CDR3: CASSLEGGGVQPQHF. DNA for the CDR3: TGTGCCAGCAGCTTAGAGGGAGGAGGGGTCCAGCCCCAGCATTTT. The complete variable domain, with remaining parts taken from reference TRBV7-8 and TRBJ1-5, reads GAGVSQSPRYKVAKRGQDVALRCDPISGHVSLFWYQQALGQGPEFLTYFQNEAQLDKSGLPSDRFFAERPEGSVSTLKIQRTQQEDSAVYLCASSLEGGGVQPQHFGDGTRLSIL.

V usage is TRBV27 and J usage is TRBJ1-1, with D uncertain. The V end lost 4 bases, the J end lost 1 base, and 16 bases lay between the germline ends. This CDR3 contains 16 residues. Germline lookup yields CDR1 MNHEY and CDR2 SMNVEV (reference sequence). This chain's CDR3 is CASSSLGRIGNTEAFF. DNA for the CDR3: TGTGCCAGCAGTTCCCTCGGGCGGATTGGGAACACTGAAGCTTTCTTT.

The V gene is TRBV9, the J gene TRBJ1-1; maybe TRBD1 (5 bases). CDR3 length: 13 residues. V lost 0 bases to trimming and J lost 4 bases, with 7 bases between them. Germline V gene lookup returns CDR1 SGDLS and CDR2 YYNGEE. The CDR3 DNA is TGTGCCAGCAGCGTAGGACAGTCCACTGAAGCTTTCTTT. Its translation: CASSVGQSTEAFF.

With regard to this clone: This CDR3 is also generated by other DNA sequences in the sample. The chain carries TRBV27 and TRBJ1-2, with D perhaps matching TRBD1 (6 bases). The CDR3 has 13 residues. CDR1 is MNHEY and CDR2 is SMNVEV in the germline V gene (reference sequence). Trimming left V 5 bases short and J 2 bases short, with 9 bases between. The CDR3 protein is CASSLGGNYGYTF. The CDR3 DNA sequence: TGTGCCAGCAGTCTGGGGGGCAACTATGGCTACACCTTC.

V and J are TRBV6-1 and TRBJ1-6; no firm D call. Trimming took 4 bases from V and 4 from J, leaving 14 bases between them. Germline V CDR1 and CDR2: MNHNS, SASEGT. The CDR3 contains 16 residues. The CDR3 spells CASSGYVKSYNSPLHF. In nucleotides, the CDR3 is TGTGCCAGCAGTGGATACGTTAAGTCGTATAATTCACCCCTCCACTTT.

This clone was found once. The V gene is TRBV5-1, the J gene TRBJ2-3, with D uncertain. Germline CDR1 is SGHRS and CDR2 is YFSETQ. Trimming pared 5 bases from V and 5 bases from J, leaving 15 bases between. The CDR3 spans 14 residues. CDR3: CASRLQVSGDTQYF. In DNA form, the CDR3 reads TGCGCCAGCAGACTTCAGGTGTCGGGAGATACGCAGTATTTT.

The J gene is TRBJ2-2, the V gene TRBV28, with D hard to call. Between the trimmed V and J ends, which lost 3 bases and 4 bases, there was a span of 9 bases. The CDR3 sequence is 14 residues long. Germline V gives CDR1 MDHEN, CDR2 SYDVKM. CDR3 bases: TGTGCCAGCAGTTTTCTAGGGTCCACCGGGGAGCTGTTTTTT. This codes for CASSFLGSTGELFF.

The chain couples TRBV10-3 to TRBJ2-2; the D gene is possibly TRBD2 (6 bases). From germline, CDR1 is ENHRY and CDR2 SYGVKD. Trimming removed 4 bases from V and 2 bases from J, with 11 bases in between. The CDR3 extends over 15 amino acids. CDR3 protein: CAISGSSGNTGELFF. The CDR3 coding sequence is TGTGCCATCAGTGGTAGTAGCGGAAACACCGGGGAGCTGTTTTTT.

This chain connects TRBV7-3 to TRBJ2-1; no reliable D call. Germline lookup yields CDR1 SGHTA and CDR2 FQGTGA. The CDR3 runs 13 residues. V was cut by 3 bases and J by 5 bases, with 8 bases left in between. In DNA, the CDR3 is TGTGCCAGCAGCTTCTCACATGACAATGAGCAGTTCTTC. It encodes CASSFSHDNEQFF.

This chain links TRBV7-9 with TRBJ2-7, with 7 bases identical to TRBD1. Germline V gene data show CDR1 as SEHNR and CDR2 as FQNEAQ (reference sequence). The length of the CDR3 is 15 residues. V lost 1 base to trimming and J lost 3 bases; unmatched junction nucleotides: 6. The CDR3 protein is CASSLEQGRNYEQYF. DNA of the CDR3: TGTGCCAGCAGCTTAGAACAGGGGCGGAACTACGAGCAGTACTTC.

This clone has just one count. This chain uses TRBV2 with TRBJ1-4, with TRBD1 matching over 11 bases. The CDR3 spans 14 residues. V was clipped by 5 bases and J by 8 bases; unmatched bases: 4. Per the germline V gene, CDR1 is SNHLY and CDR2 is FYNNEI. The CDR3 DNA is TGTGCCAGCAGTCCCGGGACAGGGGGAGAAAAACTGTTTTTT. Its translation is CASSPGTGGEKLFF.

This chain joins TRBV27 and TRBJ2-1; D may correspond to TRBD1 or TRBD2 (5 bases each). The CDR3 spans 16 residues. The V end lost 6 bases, the J end lost 3 bases, and 18 bases lay between the germline ends. Per germline, CDR1 MNHEY and CDR2 SMNVEV (reference sequence). The CDR3 loop is CASSSFGGWDYNEQFF. In DNA form, the CDR3 reads TGTGCCAGCAGCAGTTTTGGGGGTTGGGACTACAATGAGCAGTTCTTC.

The chain links TRBV25-1 to TRBJ2-1, with D unresolved. V shed 4 bases and J shed 5 bases, with 12 bases lying between them. There are 14 residues in the CDR3. Per germline, CDR1 MGHDK and CDR2 SYGVNS. The DNA of the CDR3 is TGTGCCAGCAGTGCGATAGGAGTGGACAATGAGCAGTTCTTC. Protein: CASSAIGVDNEQFF.

This sequence joins TRBV6-5 and TRBJ2-7; D remains ambiguous. Germline V lookup: CDR1 MNHEY, CDR2 SVGAGI. Trimming took 8 bases from V and 2 from J, leaving 10 bases between them. This CDR3 is 12 amino acids long. Written as DNA, the CDR3 is TGTGCCAGCTTCGACCCCCCCTACGAGCAGTACTTC. Translated, it gives CASFDPPYEQYF.

V usage is TRBV7-9 and J usage is TRBJ2-5; D is possibly TRBD1 (6 bases). V dropped 1 base and J dropped 5 bases, with 14 bases sitting between them. The CDR3 is 15 amino acids. Germline loops: CDR1 SEHNR, CDR2 FQNEAQ (reference sequence). CDR3 sequence (DNA): TGTGCCAGCAGCTTAGGACAGGTTCTTCGGGAGACCCAGTACTTC. Translated, it gives CASSLGQVLRETQYF.

This chain uses TRBV6-4 with TRBJ1-5; D is ambiguous. The germline V gene encodes CDR1 MRHNA and CDR2 SNTAGT. The CDR3 consists of 16 residues. The ends were cut back, 0 bases at V and 2 bases at J, with 11 bases in the middle. DNA for the CDR3: TGTGCCAGCAGTGACTCAACGGGCTACCGCAATCAGCCCCAGCATTTT. Protein sequence: CASSDSTGYRNQPQHF.

V usage is TRBV7-9 and J usage is TRBJ1-5; the D gene is possibly TRBD1 (6 bases). The CDR3 contains 14 residues. From germline, CDR1 is SEHNR and CDR2 FQNEAQ (reference sequence). V was pared by 7 bases and J by 5 bases, with 15 bases between. CDR3 DNA: TGTGCCAGCAAGGGGGGGATCGGGGATCAGCCCCAGCATTTT. This gives the protein CASKGGIGDQPQHF.

This chain connects TRBV19 to TRBJ2-7; possible D gene TRBD2, 5 bases. V gave up 4 bases and J gave up 0 bases, with 10 bases separating them. This CDR3 has 14 residues. CDR1 LNHDA and CDR2 SQIVND come from the germline V gene (reference sequence). CDR3 region: CASSTRTGSYEQYF. Written as DNA, the CDR3 is TGTGCCAGTAGTACCCGGACTGGCTCCTACGAGCAGTACTTC.

The chain has TRBV5-4 and TRBJ1-2, with 8 positions matching TRBD1. The CDR3 is 14 residues long. V was pared by 6 bases and J by 3 bases, with 7 bases of the junction left unmatched. The germline gives CDR1 SGHNT, CDR2 YYREEE (reference sequence). In DNA form, the CDR3 reads TGTGCCAGCACCCAGGGACAGGCTGACTATGGCTACACCTTC. Its translation is CASTQGQADYGYTF.

The chain carries TRBV5-1 and TRBJ1-3; no clear D. Looked up from germline, CDR1 is SGHRS and CDR2 is YFSETQ. The CDR3 covers 17 residues. Trimming removed 4 bases at V and 0 bases at J, with 17 bases between. CDR3 sequence (DNA): TGCGCCAGCAGCCTGGACCTAGGGTTTAGCTCTGGAAACACCATATATTTT. Translation: CASSLDLGFSSGNTIYF.

The sample holds one count of this clone. The chain uses TRBV5-1 and TRBJ1-1, with D possibly matching TRBD1 (6 bases). This CDR3 has 15 residues. The V and J ends lost 4 bases and 4 bases respectively, with 17 bases between them. Germline loops: CDR1 SGHRS, CDR2 YFSETQ. CDR3 protein: CASSQIPGESTEAFF. CDR3 in DNA: TGCGCCAGCAGCCAGATTCCAGGGGAGAGCACTGAAGCTTTCTTT.